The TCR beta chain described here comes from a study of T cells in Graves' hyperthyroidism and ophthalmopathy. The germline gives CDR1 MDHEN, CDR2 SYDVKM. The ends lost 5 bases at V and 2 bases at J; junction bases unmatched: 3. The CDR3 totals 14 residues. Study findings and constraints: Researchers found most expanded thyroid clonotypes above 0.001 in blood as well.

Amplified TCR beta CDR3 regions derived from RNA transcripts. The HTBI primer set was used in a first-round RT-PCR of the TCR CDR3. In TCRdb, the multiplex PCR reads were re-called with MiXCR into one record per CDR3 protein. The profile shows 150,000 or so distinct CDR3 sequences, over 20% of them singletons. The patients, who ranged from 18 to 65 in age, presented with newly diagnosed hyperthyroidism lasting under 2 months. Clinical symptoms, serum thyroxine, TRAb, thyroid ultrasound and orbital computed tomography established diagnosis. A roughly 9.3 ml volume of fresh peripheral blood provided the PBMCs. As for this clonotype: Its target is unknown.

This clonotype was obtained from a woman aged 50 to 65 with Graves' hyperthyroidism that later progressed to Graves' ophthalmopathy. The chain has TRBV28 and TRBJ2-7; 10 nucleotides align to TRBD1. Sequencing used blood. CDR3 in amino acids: CASSRDRGPYEQYF. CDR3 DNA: TGTGCCAGCAGTCGGGACAGGGGTCCCTACGAGCAGTACTTC.